The 21 T cell receptor beta chains below were found in one sample sequenced in a study of cytomegalovirus exposure and HLA in healthy donors (dated by TCRdb to the late 2010s). The library came from the immunoSEQ multiplex PCR assay. A mixture of 60 forward primers for TCR Vbeta segments and 13 reverse primers for TCR Jbeta segments was used in the multiplex PCR. TCRdb provides this immuneACCESS table in a form limited to in-frame rearrangements. Some clones are lacking; in checked studies, under half of them reflect an unresolved V gene, and why the rest are absent is not known. For this sample there are 85,000 to 100,000 clones; about 85% appear just once. 3% to 4.5% of the sample belongs to the ten largest clones. Specimen: PBMCs. These TCRs come from a female donor in good health and CMV-seropositive.

DNA for the CDR3: TGTGCCAGCAGCTTGGCGGTTGACTCCTACGAGCAGTACTTC. Protein: CASSLAVDSYEQYF. The J gene is TRBJ2-7, the V gene TRBV5-4; D is undetermined. From germline, CDR1 is SGHNT and CDR2 YYREEE (reference sequence). V gave up 0 bases and J gave up 0 bases, with 7 bases separating them. The CDR3 contains 14 residues.

The chain recombines TRBV7-9 with TRBJ1-4, with 7 positions matching TRBD1. The CDR3 consists of 19 residues. Germline loops: CDR1 SEHNR, CDR2 FQNEAQ (reference sequence). J was trimmed by 0 bases and V by 5 bases; bases with no gene match: 15. The CDR3 loop is CASSGTVDIWDTTNEKLFF. The CDR3 DNA reads as TGTGCCAGCAGCGGGACAGTGGATATATGGGACACAACTAATGAAAAACTGTTTTTT.

V is TRBV15 and J is TRBJ2-7; D call uncertain. The CDR3 is made up of 14 amino acids. Trimming pared 0 bases from V and 4 bases from J, leaving 10 bases between. CDR1 LNHNV and CDR2 YYDKDF come from the germline V gene (reference sequence). The CDR3 nucleotides read TGTGCCACCAGCAGAGATCGAAGAGCTTACGAGCAGTACTTC. Its translation: CATSRDRRAYEQYF. Full variable domain (rest looked up from reference TRBV15 and TRBJ2-7): DAMVIQNPRYQVTQFGKPVTLSCSQTLNHNVMYWYQQKSSQAPKLLFHYYDKDFNNEADTPDNFQSRRPNTSFCFLDIRSPGLGDTAMYLCATSRDRRAYEQYFGPGTRLTVT.

Concerning this clone: One end of the junction is discordant with germline, which a read error may explain. The chain joins TRBV7-9 to TRBJ1-6; 9 bases line up with TRBD1. The CDR3 totals 15 residues. The germline CDR1 and CDR2 sequences are SEHNR and FQNEAQ (reference sequence). Written as DNA, the CDR3 is TGTTCCAGCAGCTTCGAACAGGGGGCCGATTCACCCCTCCACTTT. As protein: CSSSFEQGADSPLHF.

V is TRBV14 and J is TRBJ1-1; D gene unclear. Germline V gene lookup returns CDR1 SGHDN and CDR2 FVKESK. This CDR3 has 16 residues. V was clipped by 0 bases and J by 1 base, with 12 bases between them. The DNA of the CDR3 is TGTGCCAGCAGCCAAGAGGGCAACTCAGGGAACACTGAAGCTTTCTTT. Residues: CASSQEGNSGNTEAFF.

This sequence joins TRBV9 and TRBJ2-7, with 8 nucleotides matching TRBD2. The CDR3 has 14 amino acids. From germline, CDR1 is SGDLS and CDR2 YYNGEE. The trim removed 4 bases at V and 5 bases at J, leaving 8 bases unmatched. The CDR3, as DNA: TGTGCCAGCAGCCCTTCGGGAGGGTTACACGAGCAGTACTTC. This translates into CASSPSGGLHEQYF.

J is TRBJ2-7 and V is TRBV6-1; 9 bases map to TRBD2. The CDR3 totals 13 residues. The V gene's germline CDR1 is MNHNS and CDR2 SASEGT. V shed 6 bases and J 3 bases; nucleotides not matched to a gene: 3. This chain's CDR3 is CASRGLANYEQYF. The CDR3 coding sequence is TGTGCCAGCAGAGGACTAGCGAACTACGAGCAGTACTTC.

This clone was counted once. The chain has TRBV5-1 and TRBJ2-1; D possibly corresponds to TRBD1 (6 bases). Germline V gene sequence: CDR1 SGHRS, CDR2 YFSETQ. Trimming left V 0 bases short and J 0 bases short, with 13 bases between. The CDR3 is 17 amino acids. CDR3 in DNA: TGCGCCAGCAGCTTGGCCCGGGACACCAACTCCTACAATGAGCAGTTCTTC. Its protein product is CASSLARDTNSYNEQFF. Based on the CDR3 plus reference TRBV5-1 and TRBJ2-1, the full variable domain is KAGVTQTPRYLIKTRGQQVTLSCSPISGHRSVSWYQQTPGQGLQFLFEYFSETQRNKGNFPGRFSGRQFSNSRSEMNVSTLELGDSALYLCASSLARDTNSYNEQFFGPGTRLTVL.

V and J are TRBV2 and TRBJ2-1, with a tentative D call TRBD2 (6 bases). This CDR3 is built from 14 residues. Germline V lookup: CDR1 SNHLY, CDR2 FYNNEI. V lost 4 bases, J lost 5 bases, and 12 bases lay in between. CDR3 coding DNA: TGTGCCAGCAGTGGAATGGCGGGGAACAATGAGCAGTTCTTC. This encodes CASSGMAGNNEQFF. Supplemented by reference TRBV2 and TRBJ2-1, the full variable domain reads EPEVTQTPSHQVTQMGQEVILRCVPISNHLYFYWYRQILGQKVEFLVSFYNNEISEKSEIFDDQFSVERPDGSNFTLKIRSTKLEDSAMYFCASSGMAGNNEQFFGPGTRLTVL.

This clone is a singleton in its sample. The V and J genes are TRBV18 and TRBJ1-5; a weak D match, TRBD1 (5 bases). The CDR3 covers 16 residues. CDR1 is KGHSH, CDR2 LQKENI, per germline. The germline V and J ends were trimmed by 1 base and 0 bases, with 10 bases remaining between them. The CDR3 here is CASSPRAGVSNQPQHF. The CDR3 DNA follows: TGTGCCAGCTCACCACGCGCGGGGGTTAGCAATCAGCCCCAGCATTTT.

The chain is built from TRBV7-2 and TRBJ2-1, with D possibly being TRBD1 (6 bases). Germline loops: CDR1 SGHTA, CDR2 FQGNSA. V was trimmed by 4 bases and J by 8 bases, leaving 9 bases between them. The CDR3 is made up of 12 amino acids. The CDR3 protein is CASSSGVYEQFF. The CDR3 DNA sequence: TGTGCCAGCAGCTCAGGGGTCTATGAGCAGTTCTTC.

V is TRBV9 and J is TRBJ2-1, with 14 nucleotides matching TRBD2. Trimming took 0 bases from V and 5 from J; bases not matched to a gene: 10. CDR1 and CDR2 from the germline V gene are SGDLS and YYNGEE. The CDR3 is made up of 19 amino acids. CDR3 DNA sequence: TGTGCCAGCAGCGTAGCTTTAAGGGGGACTAGCGGGAGAAACAATGAGCAGTTCTTC. It yields the protein CASSVALRGTSGRNNEQFF.

The V and J genes are TRBV7-9 and TRBJ1-1; TRBD1 agrees at 7 bases. The CDR3 length is 14 residues. The J segment lost 4 bases and the V segment lost 2 bases, leaving 4 bases of the junction unmatched. Germline V gene sequence: CDR1 SEHNR, CDR2 FQNEAQ (reference sequence). The CDR3 region is CASSLTGVSTEAFF. The CDR3 DNA follows: TGTGCCAGCAGCTTAACAGGGGTTAGCACTGAAGCTTTCTTT.

This clone appeared once. This chain uses TRBV5-1 with TRBJ2-5; tentatively, D is TRBD1 (8 bases). The germline CDR1 and CDR2 sequences are SGHRS and YFSETQ. V was clipped by 3 bases and J by 4 bases, with 16 bases between them. The CDR3 runs to 15 residues. CDR3 coding DNA: TGCGCCAGCAGCTGGACTACAGGGGGGGCAGAGACCCAGTACTTC. This sequence encodes CASSWTTGGAETQYF. Filled out from reference TRBV5-1 and TRBJ2-5, the complete variable domain reads KAGVTQTPRYLIKTRGQQVTLSCSPISGHRSVSWYQQTPGQGLQFLFEYFSETQRNKGNFPGRFSGRQFSNSRSEMNVSTLELGDSALYLCASSWTTGGAETQYFGPGTRLLVL.

The chain employs TRBV5-6 and TRBJ2-7, with D perhaps matching TRBD2 (7 bases). CDR1 is SGHDT and CDR2 is YYEEEE in the germline V gene. Trimming cost V 6 bases and J 3 bases, with 19 bases left between them. The CDR3 is made up of 15 amino acids. This chain's CDR3 is CASTQRDNLLYEQYF. DNA for the CDR3: TGTGCCAGCACCCAGCGGGACAATCTTCTCTACGAGCAGTACTTC.

V and J are TRBV6-1 and TRBJ1-5, with D perhaps matching TRBD1 (6 bases). The V gene's germline CDR1 is MNHNS and CDR2 SASEGT. The CDR3 is 14 amino acids. V was pared by 5 bases and J by 1 base, with 9 bases between. The CDR3 reads CASSNRVSNQPQHF. CDR3 DNA sequence: TGTGCCAGCAGTAACAGGGTGAGCAATCAGCCCCAGCATTTT.

The rearrangement links TRBV11-3 to TRBJ2-7; no reliable D call. This CDR3 region has 14 residues. The V end lost 1 base, the J end lost 5 bases, and 12 bases lay between the germline ends. Germline CDR1 is SGHNT and CDR2 is YENEEA. CDR3 in amino acids: CASSLGGSSDEQYF. DNA of the CDR3: TGTGCCAGCAGCTTAGGCGGCAGTTCCGACGAGCAGTACTTC.

This chain links TRBV5-1 with TRBJ2-1, with D perhaps matching TRBD2 (6 bases). Germline V gene lookup returns CDR1 SGHRS and CDR2 YFSETQ. Trimming cost V 0 bases and J 1 base, with 8 bases left between them. There are 15 residues in the CDR3. In nucleotides, the CDR3 is TGCGCCAGCAGCTTGGACGCGGGGTCCTACAATGAGCAGTTCTTC. Translation gives CASSLDAGSYNEQFF.

V gene TRBV18 combines with J gene TRBJ2-1, with D perhaps TRBD2 (5 bases). Trimming took off 3 bases at V and 4 bases at J, with 16 bases between the two ends. Germline V gene data show CDR1 as KGHSH and CDR2 as LQKENI. This CDR3 has 16 amino acids. The CDR3 reads CASSPLPEEAYNEQFF. The CDR3 nucleotides are TGTGCCAGCTCACCCCTACCCGAGGAGGCTTACAATGAGCAGTTCTTC.

The chain uses TRBV7-7 and TRBJ2-5; 8 bases align to TRBD1. This CDR3 region has 13 residues. Per germline, CDR1 SSHAT and CDR2 FNYEAQ (reference sequence). The J segment lost 3 bases and the V segment lost 3 bases, leaving 0 bases of the junction unmatched. The CDR3, as DNA: TGTGCCAGCAGCTTGGACAGGGAAGAGACCCAGTACTTC. Protein sequence: CASSLDREETQYF.

V and J are TRBV5-4 and TRBJ2-2, with 14 bases aligning to TRBD2. The CDR3 has 16 residues. The ends lost 2 bases at V and 4 bases at J; junction bases unmatched: 1. The germline CDR1 and CDR2 sequences are SGHNT and YYREEE (reference sequence). The CDR3 sequence is CASSFGLAGGTGELFF. Written as DNA, the CDR3 is TGTGCCAGCAGCTTTGGACTAGCGGGAGGCACCGGGGAGCTGTTTTTT.